The 27 T cell receptor beta chains reported below all come from one sample, sequenced in a study of OX40 agonist ivuxolimab in advanced cancers. TCRdb keeps only in-frame clones here, not all; method: immunoSEQ multiplex PCR. This sample carries approximately 70,000 clones, 90% of them seen once, and the ten largest clones take approximately 0.55%. The specimen was CD4+ or CD8+ T cells sorted from blood, collected in a trial of the OX40 agonist ivuxolimab. All receptors come from an adult with an advanced solid tumor such as melanoma, head and neck, liver or kidney cancer.

The V gene is TRBV7-2, the J gene TRBJ2-2; TRBD2 is a possible D gene (6 bases). Germline values: CDR1 SGHTA, CDR2 FQGNSA. The CDR3 sequence is 16 residues long. V lost 6 bases and J lost 2, with 16 bases in between. The CDR3 region is CASSPPSGYNTGELFF. CDR3 nucleotide sequence: TGTGCCAGCAGTCCCCCCAGCGGGTATAACACCGGGGAGCTGTTTTTT.

This clone was recorded once. The V and J genes are TRBV13 and TRBJ1-2; D unresolved. CDR1 and CDR2 from the germline V gene are PRHDT and FYEKMQ (reference sequence). Deletions cut 5 bases from V and 6 bases from J, with 13 bases between. This CDR3 has 13 amino acids. The CDR3 region has the DNA TGTGCCAGCAGCCCAAGAGTGCGAGATGGCTACACCTTC. This translates into CASSPRVRDGYTF. The entire variable domain, with the rest obtained from reference TRBV13 and TRBJ1-2, is as follows: AAGVIQSPRHLIKEKRETATLKCYPIPRHDTVYWYQQGPGQDPQFLISFYEKMQSDKGSIPDRFSAQQFSDYHSELNMSSLELGDSALYFCASSPRVRDGYTFGSGTRLTVV.

This chain uses TRBV7-8 with TRBJ1-3; TRBD1 agrees at 7 bases. Trimming removed 1 base from V and 5 bases from J; junction bases left unmatched: 11. Germline lookup yields CDR1 SGHVS and CDR2 FQNEAQ. There are 17 residues in the CDR3. The DNA of the CDR3 is TGTGCCAGCAGCTTAGTAGAAGTACAGGGGTTGAGAAACACCATATATTTT. Protein product: CASSLVEVQGLRNTIYF.

J is TRBJ2-7 and V is TRBV10-3, with a possible D match to TRBD1 (6 bases). Between the trimmed V and J ends, which lost 10 bases and 5 bases, there was a span of 18 bases. The germline V gene encodes CDR1 ENHRY and CDR2 SYGVKD. The CDR3 runs 13 residues. DNA for the CDR3: TGTGCCACCACCAACAGGGTTGAAAACGAGCAGTACTTC. This codes for CATTNRVENEQYF.

A single count supports this clone. The chain uses TRBV11-2 and TRBJ2-4, with 8 positions matching TRBD1. The CDR3 sequence is 16 residues long. The V gene's germline CDR1 is SGHAT and CDR2 FQNNGV. Unmatched junction bases numbered 7, after V lost 4 bases and J lost 2 bases. DNA of the CDR3: TGTGCCAGCAGCTGGGGACAGGATATCACCAAAAACATTCAGTACTTC. This sequence encodes CASSWGQDITKNIQYF.

In its sample, this clone was seen a few times. The rearrangement uses TRBV29-1 and TRBJ2-5, with 9 bases that match TRBD1. Germline CDR1 reads SQVTM; CDR2 reads ANQGSEA. The CDR3 covers 14 residues. V dropped 6 bases and J dropped 6; count of bases not matched to a gene: 11. The CDR3 DNA reads TGCAGCGTAGGCCAGGACAGGGGCGGGAAGACCCAGTACTTC. Encoded protein: CSVGQDRGGKTQYF.

The genes are TRBV5-4 and TRBJ2-2; D gene unclear. CDR1 and CDR2 from the germline V gene are SGHNT and YYREEE (reference sequence). The ends were cut back, 0 bases at V and 5 bases at J, with 5 bases in the middle. The CDR3 is 13 residues long. CDR3 nucleotides: TGTGCCAGCAGCTTGGAAGGGACCGGGGAGCTGTTTTTT. This encodes CASSLEGTGELFF.

The chain recombines TRBV19 with TRBJ2-5; TRBD1 agrees at 8 bases. Germline values: CDR1 LNHDA, CDR2 SQIVND (reference sequence). The CDR3 runs 17 residues. V shed 6 bases, J shed 2 bases, and the junction held 14 bases outside the gene matches. CDR3 sequence (DNA): TGTGCCAGTAGCCCCTGGTCCTTCAGGGGGCAGCAAGAGACCCAGTACTTC. It codes for CASSPWSFRGQQETQYF.

This chain links TRBV19 with TRBJ1-5, with 7 positions matching TRBD1. V was pared by 2 bases and J by 0 bases, with 7 bases of the junction left unmatched. The length of the CDR3 is 17 residues. CDR1 and CDR2 (germline): LNHDA, SQIVND (reference sequence). The CDR3, as DNA: TGTGCCAGTAGTATATGGGGACAGCCCTATAGCAATCAGCCCCAGCATTTT. This sequence encodes CASSIWGQPYSNQPQHF. Full variable domain (remainder filled in from reference TRBV19 and TRBJ1-5): DGGITQSPKYLFRKEGQNVTLSCEQNLNHDAMYWYRQDPGQGLRLIYYSQIVNDFQKGDIAEGYSVSREKKESFPLTVTSAQKNPTAFYLCASSIWGQPYSNQPQHFGDGTRLSIL.

The chain combines TRBV5-4 with TRBJ2-7, with D tentatively TRBD1 or TRBD2 (5 bases each). CDR1 is SGHNT and CDR2 is YYREEE in the germline V gene (reference sequence). This CDR3 comprises 16 residues. Trimming cost V 0 bases and J 2 bases, with 15 bases left between them. The CDR3 nucleotides read TGTGCCAGCAGCTTGGGGGGGTCAAAGAGTACCTACGAGCAGTACTTC. Translation gives CASSLGGSKSTYEQYF.

This clone was seen a few times. The rearrangement joins TRBV7-9 to TRBJ2-7; TRBD2 agrees at 14 bases. CDR3 length equals 16 residues. The germline V gene has CDR1 SEHNR and CDR2 FQNEAQ (reference sequence). Trimming at V came to 5 bases and at J to 5 bases, leaving 8 bases not matched to a gene. CDR3 protein: CASSGGTSGRINEQYF. In DNA, the CDR3 is TGTGCCAGCAGCGGAGGGACTAGCGGGAGAATCAACGAGCAGTACTTC.

The chain carries TRBV5-4 and TRBJ2-3, with a weak D call TRBD2 (6 bases). Trimming took 4 bases from V and 2 from J, leaving 11 bases between them. CDR1 is SGHNT, CDR2 YYREEE, per germline (reference sequence). CDR3 length: 14 residues. This chain's CDR3 is CASSPWGVTDTQYF. The DNA for the CDR3 is TGTGCCAGCAGCCCCTGGGGGGTCACAGATACGCAGTATTTT.

Details on this clone: At one boundary the junction diverges from the germline segment, which might be a read error. This chain uses TRBV5-1 with TRBJ2-7; 14 bases map to TRBD2. This CDR3 region has 15 residues. Germline V gives CDR1 SGHRS, CDR2 YFSETQ. DNA for the CDR3: TGTGCCAGCAGCCACGGGACTAGCGGGAGCTACGAGCAGTACTTC. Its protein is CASSHGTSGSYEQYF.

This rearrangement joins TRBV11-2 to TRBJ1-3; D gene unclear. CDR3 length: 12 amino acids. V was clipped by 5 bases and J by 3 bases, with 5 bases between them. CDR1 and CDR2 from the germline V gene are SGHAT and FQNNGV. The CDR3 DNA reads TGTGCCAGCAGCCCCAGTGGAAACACCATATATTTT. Translated, it gives CASSPSGNTIYF.

The V call is TRBV19, the J call TRBJ1-3; D unclear. The V and J ends lost 6 bases and 4 bases respectively, with 4 bases between them. CDR3 length: 11 residues. The germline gives CDR1 LNHDA, CDR2 SQIVND (reference sequence). The CDR3 spells CASRRGNTIYF. In DNA form, the CDR3 reads TGTGCCAGTAGGCGGGGAAACACCATATATTTT.

The J gene is TRBJ1-1, the V gene TRBV6-5; tentative D call: TRBD1 (6 bases). Germline V lookup: CDR1 MNHEY, CDR2 SVGAGI. The V and J ends lost 5 bases and 7 bases respectively, with 11 bases between them. The CDR3 runs 12 residues. CDR3 protein: CASSGGTIEAFF. The CDR3 DNA is TGTGCCAGCAGTGGGGGGACAATTGAAGCTTTCTTT.

This clone occurred once. V and J are TRBV7-6 and TRBJ2-1; 12 bases are shared with TRBD2. V lost 5 bases, J lost 9 bases, and 8 bases stayed unmatched. The length of the CDR3 is 15 residues. Germline lookup yields CDR1 SGHVS and CDR2 FNYEAQ. The CDR3 sequence: CASSALAGGPVEQFF. In DNA form, the CDR3 reads TGTGCCAGCAGCGCTCTAGCGGGAGGGCCAGTTGAGCAGTTCTTC.

The V call is TRBV7-9, the J call TRBJ2-1, with 12 nucleotides matching TRBD2. Germline values: CDR1 SEHNR, CDR2 FQNEAQ (reference sequence). V lost 1 base to trimming and J lost 8 bases; unmatched junction nucleotides: 6. CDR3 length: 16 residues. CDR3 amino acids: CASSLGSSGRAYEQFF. The CDR3 coding sequence is TGTGCCAGCAGCTTAGGGTCTAGCGGGAGGGCGTATGAGCAGTTCTTC.

The chain uses TRBV19 and TRBJ2-2; the D gene is possibly TRBD2 (7 bases). Trimming stripped 0 bases from V and 6 bases from J, with 14 bases between. CDR1 is LNHDA, CDR2 SQIVND, per germline (reference sequence). CDR3 length equals 16 residues. CDR3 in DNA: TGTGCCAGTAGTATAGATCACCAGGGGAGGGCCGGGGAGCTGTTTTTT. Encoded protein: CASSIDHQGRAGELFF.

The chain recombines TRBV6-6 with TRBJ2-7; no reliable D call. The CDR3 is 13 amino acids. Germline lookup yields CDR1 MNHNY and CDR2 SVGAGI (reference sequence). V shed 8 bases and J shed 4 bases, with 15 bases lying between them. The CDR3 region is CASGSLPPYEQYF. In DNA form, the CDR3 reads TGTGCCAGCGGTTCCCTTCCCCCTTACGAGCAGTACTTC.

The chain employs TRBV19 and TRBJ1-5; D call uncertain. Looked up from germline, CDR1 is LNHDA and CDR2 is SQIVND (reference sequence). CDR3 size: 10 residues. The ends were cut back, 9 bases at V and 6 bases at J, with 6 bases in the middle. This chain's CDR3 is CASGGQPQHF. DNA for the CDR3: TGTGCCAGCGGAGGTCAGCCCCAGCATTTT.

CDR3 DNA sequence: TGCGCCAGCAGCTATCGTGCGGGAGGGCCGAATGAGCAGTTCTTC. Protein sequence: CASSYRAGGPNEQFF. The chain combines TRBV5-1 with TRBJ2-1, with 9 bases aligning to TRBD2. The CDR3 is 15 amino acids. After removal of 3 bases from V and 7 bases from J, the junction contained 8 bases not matched to a gene. The germline CDR1 and CDR2 sequences are SGHRS and YFSETQ.

The genes are TRBV7-9 and TRBJ2-2, with 8 bases aligning to TRBD1. The germline V gene encodes CDR1 SEHNR and CDR2 FQNEAQ (reference sequence). J lost 2 bases, V lost 7 bases, and 6 bases had no gene match. The CDR3 extends over 15 amino acids. CDR3 in amino acids: CASIGPGGNTGELFF. The CDR3 bases are TGTGCCAGCATTGGCCCAGGGGGCAACACCGGGGAGCTGTTTTTT.

J is TRBJ2-3 and V is TRBV5-6; maybe TRBD2 (5 bases). Germline CDR1 SGHDT, CDR2 YYEEEE. The V end lost 9 bases, the J end lost 1 base, and 12 bases lay between the germline ends. There are 13 residues in the CDR3. The chain's CDR3 is CATREEGTDTQYF. CDR3 DNA: TGTGCCACCCGAGAGGAGGGCACAGATACGCAGTATTTT. Using reference TRBV5-6 and TRBJ2-3 for the parts outside the CDR3, the full variable domain is DAGVTQSPTHLIKTRGQQVTLRCSPKSGHDTVSWYQQALGQGPQFIFQYYEEEERQRGNFPDRFSGHQFPNYSSELNVNALLLGDSALYLCATREEGTDTQYFGPGTRLTVL.

In its sample, this clone was seen once. In the same sample, other DNA sequences code for this CDR3. The rearrangement joins TRBV19 to TRBJ2-5; D unresolved. The V gene lost 1 base and the J gene lost 1 base, with 4 bases spanning the gap. The CDR3 extends over 13 amino acids. Germline-derived CDR1 and CDR2 are LNHDA and SQIVND (reference sequence). CDR3 sequence: CASSIAGQETQYF. CDR3 DNA: TGTGCCAGTAGTATAGCAGGCCAAGAGACCCAGTACTTC.

V gene TRBV6-5 combines with J gene TRBJ1-2; 10 bases map to TRBD1. Germline lookup yields CDR1 MNHEY and CDR2 SVGAGI. The CDR3 runs to 15 residues. The ends lost 6 bases at V and 4 bases at J; junction bases unmatched: 8. CDR3 nucleotides: TGTGCCAGCAGACGCCCGGGACAGGGGACCTATGGCTACACCTTC. It codes for CASRRPGQGTYGYTF.

This sequence joins TRBV14 and TRBJ1-2, with unresolved D. This CDR3 has 14 residues. V was trimmed by 0 bases and J by 8 bases, leaving 13 bases between them. CDR1 and CDR2 (germline): SGHDN, FVKESK. In nucleotides, the CDR3 is TGTGCCAGCAGCCAAGATCCCGGGCGAGGAGGCTACACCTTC. Translated, it gives CASSQDPGRGGYTF.